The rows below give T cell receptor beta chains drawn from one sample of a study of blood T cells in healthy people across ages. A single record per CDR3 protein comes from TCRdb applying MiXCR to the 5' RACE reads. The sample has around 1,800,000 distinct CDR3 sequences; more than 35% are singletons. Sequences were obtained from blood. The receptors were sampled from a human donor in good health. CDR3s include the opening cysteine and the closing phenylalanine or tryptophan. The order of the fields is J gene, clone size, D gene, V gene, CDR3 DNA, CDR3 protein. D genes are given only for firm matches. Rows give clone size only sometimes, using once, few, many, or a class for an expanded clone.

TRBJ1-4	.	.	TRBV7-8	TGTGCCAGCAGCTTACTCTCAGGGACTAATGAAAAACTGTTTTTT	CASSLLSGTNEKLFF
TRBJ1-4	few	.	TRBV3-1	TGTGCCAGCAGCCTGTCGACTGAAAAACTGTTTTTT	CASSLSTEKLFF
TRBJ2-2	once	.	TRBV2	TGTGCCAGCACGGACCATAGCGTAACGAACACCGGGGAGCTGTTTTTT	CASTDHSVTNTGELFF
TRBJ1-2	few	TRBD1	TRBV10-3	TGTGCCATCAGTGAGTTTACCCGGGACAGGGATGGCTACACCTTC	CAISEFTRDRDGYTF
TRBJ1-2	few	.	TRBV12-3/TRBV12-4	TGTGCCAGCAGGATACGGGTGGACTATGGCTACACCTTC	CASRIRVDYGYTF
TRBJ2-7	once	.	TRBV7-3	TGTGCCAGCAGCTTAAGTACGGCTATGGGGCAGTACTTC	CASSLSTAMGQYF
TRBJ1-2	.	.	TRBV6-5	TGTGCCAGTTTATCACAGAGATATGGCTACACCTTC	CASLSQRYGYTF
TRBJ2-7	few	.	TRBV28	TGTGCCAGCAGTCCAGGGGGGTTCTACGAGCAGTACTTC	CASSPGGFYEQYF
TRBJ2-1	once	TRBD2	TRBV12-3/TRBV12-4	TGTGCCAGCAGTTTATTGACTAGCGCGTACAATGAGCAGTTCTTC	CASSLLTSAYNEQFF
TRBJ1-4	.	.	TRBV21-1	TGTGCCAGCAGCAAAGGGACAGGAATAAATGAAAAACTGTTTTTT	CASSKGTGINEKLFF
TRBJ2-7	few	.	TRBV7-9	TGTGCCAGCAGCGGTACGGGGGCGGGCTTCTCCTACGAGCAGTACTTC	CASSGTGAGFSYEQYF
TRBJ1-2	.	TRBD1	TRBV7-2	TGTGCCAGCAGCTCGCTACAGGGGAGCTATGGCTACACCTTC	CASSSLQGSYGYTF
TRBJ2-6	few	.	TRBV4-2	TGTGCCAGCAGCCAAGATCCGCTCTCTGGGGCCAACGTCCTGACTTTC	CASSQDPLSGANVLTF
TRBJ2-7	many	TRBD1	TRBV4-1	TGCGCCAGTACCGGGACAGGCTACGAGCAGTACTTC	CASTGTGYEQYF
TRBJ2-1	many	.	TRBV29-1	TGCAGCGTTAGAGAAAGCTCCTACAATGAGCAGTTCTTC	CSVRESSYNEQFF
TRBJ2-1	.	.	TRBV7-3	TGTGCCAGCAGCGTTCCCGGGAGTACTGAGCAGTTCTTC	CASSVPGSTEQFF
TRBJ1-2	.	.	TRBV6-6	TGTGCCAGCAGGGACTCCGGGGGCTGGGGCTACACCTTC	CASRDSGGWGYTF
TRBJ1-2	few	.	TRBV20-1	TGCAGTGCTAGTAGGTCGGGCACCAACTATGGCTACACCTTC	CSASRSGTNYGYTF
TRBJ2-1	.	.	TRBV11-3	TGTGCCAGCAGCTTAGAGGGGGACCGTCCTGGCTACAATGAGCAGTTCTTC	CASSLEGDRPGYNEQFF
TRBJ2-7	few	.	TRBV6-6	TGTGCCAGCAGTCCCCAGGGGGGACTAAACTACGAGCAGTACTTC	CASSPQGGLNYEQYF
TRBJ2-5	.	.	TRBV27	TGTGCCAGCAGAGGACGGAGTCGGCAGACCCAGTACTTC	CASRGRSRQTQYF
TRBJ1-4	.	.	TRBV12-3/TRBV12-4	TGTGCCAGCAGCCCTAGGACCTGGGAGGAAAAACTGTTTTTT	CASSPRTWEEKLFF
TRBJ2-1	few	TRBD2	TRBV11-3	TGTGCCAGCAGCTTAGCGGGACTAGGAATAGATGAGCAGTTCTTC	CASSLAGLGIDEQFF
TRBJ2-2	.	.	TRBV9	TGTGCCAGCAGCGGCCACTACACCGGGGAGCTGTTTTTT	CASSGHYTGELFF
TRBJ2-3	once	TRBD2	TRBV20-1	TGCAGTGCTACCCTCGGACTAGCGGGGACAGATACGCAGTATTTT	CSATLGLAGTDTQYF
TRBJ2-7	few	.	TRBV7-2	TGTGCCAGCAGCTTAGTGGGACGGAACGAGCAGTACTTC	CASSLVGRNEQYF
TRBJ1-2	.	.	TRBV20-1	TGCAGTGCTAGTTTAGGGACACCCCATGGCTACACCTTC	CSASLGTPHGYTF
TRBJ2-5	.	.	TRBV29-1	TGCAGCGTTGGGGGGGCGCTCAGTCTGGAGGCCCAGTACTTC	CSVGGALSLEAQYF
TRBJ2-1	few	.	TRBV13	TGTGCCAGCAGCTTAGTGTACGGGGACGCCGGGCAGTTCTTC	CASSLVYGDAGQFF
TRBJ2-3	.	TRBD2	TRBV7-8	TGTGCCAGCAGCCCGGGGGGGGCTTTTTGGGCAGATACGCAGTATTTT	CASSPGGAFWADTQYF
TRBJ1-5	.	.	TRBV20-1	TGCAGTGCTAGCCATGGACAGTATAGCAATCAGCCCCAGCATTTT	CSASHGQYSNQPQHF
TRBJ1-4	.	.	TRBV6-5	TGTGCCAGCAGTTACTCGACTGCAACTAATGAAAAACTGTTTTTT	CASSYSTATNEKLFF
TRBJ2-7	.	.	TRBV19	TGTGCCAGTAGTATTTCCTGGGAAGACGGGACTCTGGTCGAGCAGTACTTC	CASSISWEDGTLVEQYF
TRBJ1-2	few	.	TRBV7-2	TGTGCCAGCAGCTTAGTTGCTCGGGAGGATGGCTACACCTTC	CASSLVAREDGYTF
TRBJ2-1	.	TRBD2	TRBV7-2	TGTGCCAGCAGCTTAGTTTCTAGCGGGGCCTTCTCCTACAATGAGCAGTTCTTC	CASSLVSSGAFSYNEQFF
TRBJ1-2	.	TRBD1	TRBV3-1	TGTGCCAGCAGCTCCTTGGACAGGGAAATGAATGGCTACACCTTC	CASSSLDREMNGYTF
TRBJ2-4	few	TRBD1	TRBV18	TGTGCCAGCTCGCGATCTCCGGGACAGGGTGGCGGAAACATTCAGTACTTC	CASSRSPGQGGGNIQYF
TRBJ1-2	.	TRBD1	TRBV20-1	TGCAGTGCTAGAGGGGGACAGCTCAACTATGGCTACACCTTC	CSARGGQLNYGYTF
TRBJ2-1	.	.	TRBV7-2	TGTGCCAGCAGCTTGGATTGGGGGAACACTGAGCAGTTCTTC	CASSLDWGNTEQFF
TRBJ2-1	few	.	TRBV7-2	TGTGCCAGCAGCTTATTCGCCGGGGACAACAATGAGCAGTTCTTC	CASSLFAGDNNEQFF
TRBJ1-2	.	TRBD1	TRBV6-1	TGTGCCAGCAGAGACAGGGGCGAATATGGCTACACCTTC	CASRDRGEYGYTF
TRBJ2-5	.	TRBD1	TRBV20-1	TGCAGTGCTCCCGGGACAGGGATCAGGGAGACCCAGTACTTC	CSAPGTGIRETQYF
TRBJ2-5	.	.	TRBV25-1	TGTGCCAGCAGGAAATCGGGCGTAGAGACCCAGTACTTC	CASRKSGVETQYF
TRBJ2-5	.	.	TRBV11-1	TGTGCCAGCAGCGCCGACAGTCTCCAAGAGACCCAGTACTTC	CASSADSLQETQYF
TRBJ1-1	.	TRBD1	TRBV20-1	TGCAGCCTCACAGGGGCCCCGATGAACACTGAAGCTTTCTTT	CSLTGAPMNTEAFF
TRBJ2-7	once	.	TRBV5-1	TGCGCCAGCAGCTTGGCACAGGGAAGGTCAAGGAACGAGCAGTACTTC	CASSLAQGRSRNEQYF
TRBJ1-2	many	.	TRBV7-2	TGTGCCAGCAGCTTACGACGGACTAACTATGGCTACACCTTC	CASSLRRTNYGYTF
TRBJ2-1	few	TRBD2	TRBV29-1	TGCAGCGGTGGACTAGCGGGGGGAGATGAGCAGTTCTTC	CSGGLAGGDEQFF
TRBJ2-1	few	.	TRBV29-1	TGCAGCGTTGAAGGGGTTGGGAAGATGGGCTACAATGAGCAGTTCTTC	CSVEGVGKMGYNEQFF
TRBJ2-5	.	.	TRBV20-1	TGCAGTGCGCTGAGTGGGGGAGAAGAGACCCAGTACTTC	CSALSGGEETQYF
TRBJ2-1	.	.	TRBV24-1	TGTGCCACCAGTTCTAGGGGAAACAATGAGCAGTTCTTC	CATSSRGNNEQFF
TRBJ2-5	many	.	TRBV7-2	TGTGCCAGCAGCTTAGTGGTAGCCCAAGAGACCCAGTACTTC	CASSLVVAQETQYF
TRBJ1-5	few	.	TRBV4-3	TGCGCCAGCAGCCAAGATCGACGGGGCAGTCAGCCCCAGCATTTT	CASSQDRRGSQPQHF
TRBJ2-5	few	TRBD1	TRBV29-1	TGCAGCGCGTATACCGGGACAGGGGGCCGAGAGACCCAGTACTTC	CSAYTGTGGRETQYF
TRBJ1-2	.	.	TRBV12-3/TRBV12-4	TGTGCCAGCACGCAGGGGAGATCCTATGGCTACACCTTC	CASTQGRSYGYTF
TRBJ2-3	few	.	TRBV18	TGTGCCAGCTCACCACCGGGGGCGCGAGTAGGAGATACGCAGTATTTT	CASSPPGARVGDTQYF
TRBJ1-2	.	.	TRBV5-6	TGTGCCAGCAGCCCTGACGCGGGGCGCCATGGCTACACCTTC	CASSPDAGRHGYTF